This TCR beta chain was sequenced for a study of sequential checkpoint blockade in melanoma. The method was immunoSEQ multiplex PCR; TCRdb's version includes in-frame clones alone and lacks a portion of them. Of 15,000 to 20,000 clones listed, around two thirds are singletons. With 0 bases removed from V and 2 bases from J, the gap between germline ends came to 9 bases. Per germline, CDR1 MRHNA and CDR2 SNTAGT. The CDR3 spans 15 residues. Treatment noted: randomized to nivolumab then ipilimumab (arm A) or the reverse (arm B). From thawed PBMCs, live CD3+CD8+ cells negative for CD19 and CD56 were sorted.

V gene TRBV6-4 combines with J gene TRBJ2-3; D not resolved. The TCR originated in a human donor with melanoma. Sequenced here: CD8+ T cells sorted from blood (inferred from file names), sampled from a patient given nivolumab and ipilimumab in sequence. The CDR3 sequence is CASSDSSTHTDTQYF. In DNA, the CDR3 is TGTGCCAGCAGTGACTCTAGCACACACACAGATACGCAGTATTTT.